These 11 T cell receptor beta chains share one sample of origin, sequenced in a study of cytomegalovirus exposure and HLA in healthy donors. PCR involved 60 Vbeta and 13 Jbeta primers. TCRdb keeps only in-frame clones here, not all; method: immunoSEQ multiplex PCR. There are around 130,000 clones in the sample; over 60% occur only once, and less than 9% lies in the top ten. Specimen: PBMCs. The source of these receptors is a woman aged 40 to 50 in good health and CMV-seropositive.

The rearrangement uses TRBV7-2 and TRBJ2-7; TRBD1 aligns across 9 bases. The CDR3 length is 17 residues. Losses at the gene ends were 0 bases for V and 2 bases for J; bases not matched to a gene: 8. The germline V gene encodes CDR1 SGHTA and CDR2 FQGNSA. CDR3 sequence reads: CASSLAQGTGIAYEQYF. The CDR3 DNA sequence: TGTGCCAGCAGCTTAGCGCAAGGGACAGGGATTGCCTACGAGCAGTACTTC.

The chain recombines TRBV27 with TRBJ2-3; unclear D gene. Trimming removed 3 bases at V and 4 bases at J, with 8 bases between. CDR1 and CDR2 from the germline V gene are MNHEY and SMNVEV (reference sequence). This CDR3 has 13 residues. CDR3 bases: TGTGCCAGCAGTTTGACCAGGCCAGATACGCAGTATTTT. The encoded protein is CASSLTRPDTQYF.

The V call is TRBV5-4, the J call TRBJ2-7, with D maybe TRBD1 (5 bases). From germline, CDR1 is SGHNT and CDR2 YYREEE (reference sequence). V lost 0 bases and J 3 bases, leaving 10 bases between the germline ends. This CDR3 region has 14 residues. CDR3 sequence (DNA): TGTGCCAGCAGCTTGGAGACAGCCGGCTACGAGCAGTACTTC. Its protein is CASSLETAGYEQYF.

The V gene is TRBV18, the J gene TRBJ2-5; 11 bases are a match to TRBD2. Germline lookup yields CDR1 KGHSH and CDR2 LQKENI. The CDR3 sequence is 15 residues long. The J segment lost 1 base and the V segment lost 4 bases, leaving 2 bases of the junction unmatched. CDR3 DNA: TGTGCCAGCTCACGAGGGACTAGCGGCCAAGAGACCCAGTACTTC. It yields the protein CASSRGTSGQETQYF.

The genes are TRBV6-1 and TRBJ1-5; TRBD1 matches 7 bases. CDR1 and CDR2 (germline): MNHNS, SASEGT. V dropped 6 bases and J dropped 7; count of bases not matched to a gene: 12. This CDR3 region has 15 residues. CDR3 coding DNA: TGTGCCAGCAGGCACCGGGACAGAAGGGACCAGCCCCAGCATTTT. Protein sequence: CASRHRDRRDQPQHF.

The chain combines TRBV15 with TRBJ2-5; 9 positions match TRBD2. The closer fit of TRBJ2-7 to the DNA end suggests the J call may be wrong. This CDR3 contains 16 residues. CDR1 is LNHNV and CDR2 is YYDKDF in the germline V gene (reference sequence). The CDR3 coding sequence is TGTGCCACCAGCGGCCGTTATAGCGGGAGCTCCTACGAGCAGTACTTC. Its translation: CATSGRYSGSSYEQYF.

The chain couples TRBV11-3 to TRBJ2-7, with TRBD1 matching over 7 bases. The CDR3 extends over 13 amino acids. Trimming cost V 5 bases and J 1 base; bases outside gene matches: 2. The germline V gene encodes CDR1 SGHNT and CDR2 YENEEA. CDR3 residues: CASSLRGSYEQYF. CDR3 bases: TGTGCCAGCAGCCTCAGGGGGTCCTACGAGCAGTACTTC.

This chain links TRBV10-2 with TRBJ2-7; 16 nucleotides agree with TRBD2. This CDR3 comprises 13 residues. CDR1 WSHSY and CDR2 SAAADI come from the germline V gene. Germline trimming cut 8 bases from V and 9 bases from J; bases unmatched to any gene: 4. In nucleotides, the CDR3 is TGCGCCAGCCGGGGACTAGCGGGAGGGTGGCAGTACTTC. It is translated as CASRGLAGGWQYF.

The genes are TRBV6-5 and TRBJ1-3; 9 nucleotides line up with TRBD1. The CDR3 spans 15 residues. Germline V gene sequence: CDR1 MNHEY, CDR2 SVGAGI. The J segment lost 0 bases and the V segment lost 5 bases, leaving 2 bases of the junction unmatched. The CDR3 loop is CASSKTGGSGNTIYF. CDR3 bases: TGTGCCAGCAGTAAGACAGGGGGCTCTGGAAACACCATATATTTT.

This clone was counted between two and nine times. The V call is TRBV11-2, the J call TRBJ2-1; D gene uncertain. Germline V CDR1 and CDR2: SGHAT, FQNNGV. V was pared by 2 bases and J by 4 bases, with 6 bases between. The CDR3 consists of 13 residues. For the CDR3, the DNA is TGTGCCAGCAGCTTATCGGTATACAATGAGCAGTTCTTC. As protein: CASSLSVYNEQFF.

This clone has a handful of counts. V usage is TRBV27 and J usage is TRBJ1-5; possible D gene TRBD1, 6 bases. CDR1 is MNHEY and CDR2 is SMNVEV in the germline V gene (reference sequence). With 3 bases removed from V and 2 bases from J, the gap between germline ends came to 14 bases. The CDR3 spans 16 residues. The DNA of the CDR3 is TGTGCCAGCAGTTTCCGCGCACAGGGTCGCAATCAGCCCCAGCATTTT. Its protein product is CASSFRAQGRNQPQHF.